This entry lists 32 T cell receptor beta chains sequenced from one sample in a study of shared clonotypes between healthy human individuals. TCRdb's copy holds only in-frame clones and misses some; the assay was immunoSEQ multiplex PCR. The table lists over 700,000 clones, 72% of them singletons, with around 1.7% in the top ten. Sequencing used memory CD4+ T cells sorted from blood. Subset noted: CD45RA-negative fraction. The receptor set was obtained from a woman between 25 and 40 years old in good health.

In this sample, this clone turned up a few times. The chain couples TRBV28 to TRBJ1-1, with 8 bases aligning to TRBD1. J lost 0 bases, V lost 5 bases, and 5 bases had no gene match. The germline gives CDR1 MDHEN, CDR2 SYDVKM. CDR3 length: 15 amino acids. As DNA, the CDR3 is TGTGCCAGCAGTACAGGGGGACCCCTGAACACTGAAGCTTTCTTT. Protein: CASSTGGPLNTEAFF.

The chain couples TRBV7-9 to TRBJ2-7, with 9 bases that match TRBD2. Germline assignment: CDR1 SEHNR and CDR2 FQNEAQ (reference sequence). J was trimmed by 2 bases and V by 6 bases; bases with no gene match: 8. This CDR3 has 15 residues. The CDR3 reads CASSQTASGTYEQYF. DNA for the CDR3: TGTGCCAGCAGTCAGACGGCTAGCGGGACCTACGAGCAGTACTTC.

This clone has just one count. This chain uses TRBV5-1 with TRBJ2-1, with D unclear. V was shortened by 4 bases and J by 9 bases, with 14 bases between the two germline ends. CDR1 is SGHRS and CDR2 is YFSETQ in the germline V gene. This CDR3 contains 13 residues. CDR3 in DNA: TGCGCCAGCAGCCAATTTGGGCGTATTGAGCAGTTCTTC. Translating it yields CASSQFGRIEQFF.

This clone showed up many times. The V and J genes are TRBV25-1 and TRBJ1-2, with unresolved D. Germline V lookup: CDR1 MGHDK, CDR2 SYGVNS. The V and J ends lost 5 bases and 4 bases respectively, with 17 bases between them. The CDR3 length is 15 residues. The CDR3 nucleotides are TGTGCCAGCAGTAAATCGGGCCCGGGTGGCTATGGCTACACCTTC. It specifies CASSKSGPGGYGYTF.

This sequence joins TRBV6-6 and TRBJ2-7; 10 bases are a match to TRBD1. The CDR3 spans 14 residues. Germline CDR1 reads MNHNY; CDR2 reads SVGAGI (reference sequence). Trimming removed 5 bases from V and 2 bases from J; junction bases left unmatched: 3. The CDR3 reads CASSKGQGAYEQYF. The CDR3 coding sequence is TGTGCCAGCAGTAAAGGACAGGGGGCCTACGAGCAGTACTTC.

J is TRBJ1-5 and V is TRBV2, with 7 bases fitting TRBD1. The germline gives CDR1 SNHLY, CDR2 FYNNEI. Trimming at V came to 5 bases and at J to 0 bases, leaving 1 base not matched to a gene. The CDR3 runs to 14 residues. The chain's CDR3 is CASSWDSSNQPQHF. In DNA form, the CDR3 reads TGTGCCAGCAGTTGGGACAGTAGCAATCAGCCCCAGCATTTT.

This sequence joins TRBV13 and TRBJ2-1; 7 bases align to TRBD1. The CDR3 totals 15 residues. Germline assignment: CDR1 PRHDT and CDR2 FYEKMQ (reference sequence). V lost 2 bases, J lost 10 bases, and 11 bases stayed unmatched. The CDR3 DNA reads TGTGCCAGCAGCTTAAACAGGGGTATGTGGCGGGAGCAGTTCTTC. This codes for CASSLNRGMWREQFF.

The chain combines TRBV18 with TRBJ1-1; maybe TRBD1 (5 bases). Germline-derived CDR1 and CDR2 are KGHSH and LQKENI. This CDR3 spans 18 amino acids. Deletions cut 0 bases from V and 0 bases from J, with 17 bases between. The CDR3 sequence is CASSPPFRKGAMNTEAFF. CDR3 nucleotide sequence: TGTGCCAGCTCACCACCGTTCAGGAAAGGGGCTATGAACACTGAAGCTTTCTTT.

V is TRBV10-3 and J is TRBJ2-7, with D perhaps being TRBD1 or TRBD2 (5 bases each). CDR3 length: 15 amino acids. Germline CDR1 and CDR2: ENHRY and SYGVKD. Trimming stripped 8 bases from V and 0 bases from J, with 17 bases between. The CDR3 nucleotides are TGTGCCATCTCCGAGGGGCAGGGAAGCTCCTACGAGCAGTACTTC. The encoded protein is CAISEGQGSSYEQYF.

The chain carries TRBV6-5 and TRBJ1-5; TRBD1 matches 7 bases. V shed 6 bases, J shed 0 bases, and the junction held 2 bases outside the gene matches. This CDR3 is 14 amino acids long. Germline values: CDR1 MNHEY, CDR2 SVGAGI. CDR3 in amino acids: CASRGTVSNQPQHF. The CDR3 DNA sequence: TGTGCCAGCAGGGGGACAGTTAGCAATCAGCCCCAGCATTTT.

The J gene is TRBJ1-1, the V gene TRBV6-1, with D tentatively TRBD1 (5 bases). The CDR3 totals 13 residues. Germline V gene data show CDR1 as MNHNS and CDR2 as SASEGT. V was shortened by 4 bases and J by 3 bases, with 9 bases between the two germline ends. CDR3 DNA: TGTGCCAGCAGTGCTGGGGGACACACTGAAGCTTTCTTT. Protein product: CASSAGGHTEAFF.

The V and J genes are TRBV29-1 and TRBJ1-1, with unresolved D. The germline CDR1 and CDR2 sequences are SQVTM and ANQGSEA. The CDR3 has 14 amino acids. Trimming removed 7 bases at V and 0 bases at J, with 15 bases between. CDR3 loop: CSGIQPRMNTEAFF. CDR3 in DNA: TGCAGCGGGATACAACCCAGGATGAACACTGAAGCTTTCTTT.

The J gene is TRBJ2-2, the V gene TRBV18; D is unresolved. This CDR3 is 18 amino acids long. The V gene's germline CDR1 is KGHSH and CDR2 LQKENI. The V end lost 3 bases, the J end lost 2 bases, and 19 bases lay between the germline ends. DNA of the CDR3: TGTGCCAGCTCACCCCGGAGTCCAGTGGGGTCCAACACCGGGGAGCTGTTTTTT. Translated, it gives CASSPRSPVGSNTGELFF. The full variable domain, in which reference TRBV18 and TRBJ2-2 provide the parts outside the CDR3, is NAGVMQNPRHLVRRRGQEARLRCSPMKGHSHVYWYRQLPEEGLKFMVYLQKENIIDESGMPKERFSAEFPKEGPSILRIQQVVRGDSAAYFCASSPRSPVGSNTGELFFGEGSRLTVL.

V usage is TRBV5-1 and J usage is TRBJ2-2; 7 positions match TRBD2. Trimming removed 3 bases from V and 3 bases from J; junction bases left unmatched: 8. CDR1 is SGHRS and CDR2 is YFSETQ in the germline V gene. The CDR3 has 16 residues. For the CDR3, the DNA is TGCGCCAGCAGCTCCGTCGGGACTACCTACACCGGGGAGCTGTTTTTT. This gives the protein CASSSVGTTYTGELFF. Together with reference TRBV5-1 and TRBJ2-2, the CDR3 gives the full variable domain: KAGVTQTPRYLIKTRGQQVTLSCSPISGHRSVSWYQQTPGQGLQFLFEYFSETQRNKGNFPGRFSGRQFSNSRSEMNVSTLELGDSALYLCASSSVGTTYTGELFFGEGSRLTVL.

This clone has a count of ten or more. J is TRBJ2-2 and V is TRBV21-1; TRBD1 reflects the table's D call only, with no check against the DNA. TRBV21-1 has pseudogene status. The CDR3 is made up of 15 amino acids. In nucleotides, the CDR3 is TGTGCCAGCAGCAAAGCGACAGTCGTCGCCGGGGAGCTGTTTTTT. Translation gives CASSKATVVAGELFF.

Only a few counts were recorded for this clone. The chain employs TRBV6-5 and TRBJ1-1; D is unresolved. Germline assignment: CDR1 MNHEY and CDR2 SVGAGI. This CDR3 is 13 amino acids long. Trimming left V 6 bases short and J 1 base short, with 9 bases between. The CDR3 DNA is TGTGCCAGCAGCACCAATGAGAACACTGAAGCTTTCTTT. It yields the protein CASSTNENTEAFF.

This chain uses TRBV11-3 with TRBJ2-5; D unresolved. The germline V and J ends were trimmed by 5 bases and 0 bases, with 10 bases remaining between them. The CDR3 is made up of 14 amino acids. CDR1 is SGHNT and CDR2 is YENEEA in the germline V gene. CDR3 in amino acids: CASSQRRDQETQYF. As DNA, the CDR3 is TGTGCCAGCAGCCAACGTCGGGACCAAGAGACCCAGTACTTC.

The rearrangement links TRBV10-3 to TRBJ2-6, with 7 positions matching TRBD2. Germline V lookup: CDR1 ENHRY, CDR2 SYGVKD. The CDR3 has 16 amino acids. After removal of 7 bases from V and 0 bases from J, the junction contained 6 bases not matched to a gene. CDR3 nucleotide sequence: TGTGCCATCACCGGGGCTAGCGGCTCTGGGGCCAACGTCCTGACTTTC. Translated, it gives CAITGASGSGANVLTF.

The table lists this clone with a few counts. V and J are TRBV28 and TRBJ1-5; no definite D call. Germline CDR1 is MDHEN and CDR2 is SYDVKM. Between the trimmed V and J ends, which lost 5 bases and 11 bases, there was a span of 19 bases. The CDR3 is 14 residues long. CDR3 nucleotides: TGTGCCAGCAGTCGGGGAAGATCATCAGCGGCCCAGCATTTT. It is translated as CASSRGRSSAAQHF. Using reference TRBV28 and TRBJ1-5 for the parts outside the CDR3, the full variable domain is DVKVTQSSRYLVKRTGEKVFLECVQDMDHENMFWYRQDPGLGLRLIYFSYDVKMKEKGDIPEGYSVSREKKERFSLILESASTNQTSMYLCASSRGRSSAAQHFGDGTRLSIL.

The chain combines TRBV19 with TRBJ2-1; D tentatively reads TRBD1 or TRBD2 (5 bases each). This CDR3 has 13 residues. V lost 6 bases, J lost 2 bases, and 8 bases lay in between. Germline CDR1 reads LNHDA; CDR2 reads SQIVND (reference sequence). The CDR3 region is CASSGAAYNEQFF. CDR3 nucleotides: TGTGCCAGTAGCGGGGCCGCCTACAATGAGCAGTTCTTC.

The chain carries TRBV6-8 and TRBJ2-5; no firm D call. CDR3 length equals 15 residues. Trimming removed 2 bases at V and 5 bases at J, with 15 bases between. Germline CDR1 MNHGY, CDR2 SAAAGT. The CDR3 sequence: CASSYHSPPWETQYF. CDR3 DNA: TGTGCCAGCAGTTACCACAGCCCCCCCTGGGAGACCCAGTACTTC.

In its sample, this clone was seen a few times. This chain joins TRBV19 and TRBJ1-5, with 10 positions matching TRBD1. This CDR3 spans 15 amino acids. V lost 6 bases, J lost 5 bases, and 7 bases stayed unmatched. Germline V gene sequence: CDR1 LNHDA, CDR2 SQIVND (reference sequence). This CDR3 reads CASSRQGAGDQPQHF. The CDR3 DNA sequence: TGTGCCAGTAGCCGACAGGGGGCCGGGGATCAGCCCCAGCATTTT.

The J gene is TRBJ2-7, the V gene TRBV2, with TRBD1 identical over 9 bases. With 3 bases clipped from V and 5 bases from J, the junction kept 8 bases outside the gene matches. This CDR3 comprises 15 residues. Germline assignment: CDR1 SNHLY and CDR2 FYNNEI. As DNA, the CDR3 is TGTGCCAGCAGTGACTGGGACAGGGATTTCGACGAGCAGTACTTC. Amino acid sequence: CASSDWDRDFDEQYF.

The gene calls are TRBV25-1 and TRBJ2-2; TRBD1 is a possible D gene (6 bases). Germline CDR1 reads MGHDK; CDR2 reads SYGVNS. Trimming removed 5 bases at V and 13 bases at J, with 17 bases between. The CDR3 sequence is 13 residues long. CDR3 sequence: CASSLWTDAALFF. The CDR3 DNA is TGTGCCAGCAGTCTTTGGACAGACGCGGCGCTGTTTTTT.

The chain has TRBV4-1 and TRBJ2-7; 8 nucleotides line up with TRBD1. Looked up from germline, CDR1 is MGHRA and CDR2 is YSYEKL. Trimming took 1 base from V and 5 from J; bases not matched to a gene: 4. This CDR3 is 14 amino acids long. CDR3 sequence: CASSQADRGNEQYF. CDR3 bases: TGCGCCAGCAGCCAAGCAGACAGGGGTAACGAGCAGTACTTC.

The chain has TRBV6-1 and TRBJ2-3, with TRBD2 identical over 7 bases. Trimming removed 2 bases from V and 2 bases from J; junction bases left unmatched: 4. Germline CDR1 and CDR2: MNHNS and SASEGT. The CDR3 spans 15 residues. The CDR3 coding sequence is TGTGCCAGCAGTGAAATCCAGCGGGACACAGATACGCAGTATTTT. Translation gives CASSEIQRDTDTQYF.

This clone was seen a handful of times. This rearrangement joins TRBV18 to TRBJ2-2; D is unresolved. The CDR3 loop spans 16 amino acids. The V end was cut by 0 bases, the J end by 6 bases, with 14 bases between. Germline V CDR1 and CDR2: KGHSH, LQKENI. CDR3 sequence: CASSPPVTQLAGELFF. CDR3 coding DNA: TGTGCCAGCTCACCACCTGTGACACAATTGGCCGGGGAGCTGTTTTTT.

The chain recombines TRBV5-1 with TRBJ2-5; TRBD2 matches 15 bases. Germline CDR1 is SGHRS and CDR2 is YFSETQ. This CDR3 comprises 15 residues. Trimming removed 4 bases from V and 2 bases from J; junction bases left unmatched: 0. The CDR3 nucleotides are TGCGCCAGCAGCGGACTAGCGGGAGGGCAAGAGACCCAGTACTTC. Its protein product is CASSGLAGGQETQYF.

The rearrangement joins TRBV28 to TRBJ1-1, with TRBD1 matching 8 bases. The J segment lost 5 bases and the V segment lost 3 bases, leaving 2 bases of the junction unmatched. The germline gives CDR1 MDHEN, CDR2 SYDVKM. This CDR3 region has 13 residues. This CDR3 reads CASSFDRGTEAFF. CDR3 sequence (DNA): TGTGCCAGCAGTTTCGACAGGGGAACTGAAGCTTTCTTT.

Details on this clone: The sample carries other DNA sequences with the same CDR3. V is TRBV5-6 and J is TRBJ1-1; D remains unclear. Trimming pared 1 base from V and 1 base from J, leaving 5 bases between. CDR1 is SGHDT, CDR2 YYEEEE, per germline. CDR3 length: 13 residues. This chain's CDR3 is CASSLKRNTEAFF. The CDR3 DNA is TGTGCCAGCAGCTTGAAACGGAACACTGAAGCTTTCTTT.

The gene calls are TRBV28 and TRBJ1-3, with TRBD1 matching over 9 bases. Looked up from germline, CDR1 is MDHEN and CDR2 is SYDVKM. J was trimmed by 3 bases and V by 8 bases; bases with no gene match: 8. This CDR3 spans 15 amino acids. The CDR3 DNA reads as TGTGCCAGCTCGGGGGACAGGGTAGTTGGAAACACCATATATTTT. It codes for CASSGDRVVGNTIYF.

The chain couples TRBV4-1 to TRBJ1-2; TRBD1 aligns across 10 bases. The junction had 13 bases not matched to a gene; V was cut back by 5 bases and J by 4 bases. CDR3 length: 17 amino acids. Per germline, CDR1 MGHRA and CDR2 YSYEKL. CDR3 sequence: CASSASGQGPPGYGYTF. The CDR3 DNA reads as TGCGCCAGCAGCGCCTCGGGACAGGGGCCACCAGGCTATGGCTACACCTTC.